The rows below give T cell receptor beta chains drawn from one sample of a study of blood T cell repertoires in COVID-19. TCRdb's table, derived via immunoSEQ multiplex PCR, lists solely in-frame clones and lacks some. The table lists about 19,000 clones, approximately 91% of them singletons. Sequencing was carried out using peripheral blood. The receptors were gathered from a human donor in a cohort sampled during active COVID-19. CDR3s include the opening cysteine and the closing phenylalanine or tryptophan. The D gene is left open where the match is weak. Some rows mark clone size as missing; the rest say once, few, many or name a class of expanded clone.

d_call: TRBD1; clone_size: NA; v_call: TRBV10-2; j_call: TRBJ1-1; cdr3_nt: TGCGCCAGCAGCCTTGGACAGGGGAACACTGAAGCTTTCTTT; cdr3_aa: CASSLGQGNTEAFF
d_call: NA; clone_size: NA; v_call: TRBV20-1; j_call: TRBJ2-7; cdr3_nt: TGCAGTGCTAGTTCGGGTCACGAGCAGTACTTC; cdr3_aa: CSASSGHEQYF
d_call: NA; clone_size: NA; v_call: TRBV7-2; j_call: TRBJ1-1; cdr3_nt: TGTGCCAGCAGCGTCCGCGGGAACACTGAAGCTTTCTTT; cdr3_aa: CASSVRGNTEAFF
d_call: TRBD1; clone_size: NA; v_call: TRBV12-3/TRBV12-4; j_call: TRBJ2-5; cdr3_nt: TGTGCCAGCAGTAAGGGACAGCCATGGACCCAGTACTTC; cdr3_aa: CASSKGQPWTQYF
d_call: TRBD1; clone_size: NA; v_call: TRBV7-6; j_call: TRBJ2-7; cdr3_nt: TGTGCCAGCAGCTTCGGGACAGCAGACTACGAGCAGTACTTC; cdr3_aa: CASSFGTADYEQYF
d_call: NA; clone_size: NA; v_call: TRBV6-1; j_call: TRBJ1-6; cdr3_nt: TGTGCCAGCAGTGAAGTGGGGGGATCAGATTCACCCCTCCACTTT; cdr3_aa: CASSEVGGSDSPLHF
d_call: TRBD2; clone_size: NA; v_call: TRBV9; j_call: TRBJ2-1; cdr3_nt: TGTGCCAGCAGCGCCCAAGGGCGGGGGGTCTACAATGAGCAGTTCTTC; cdr3_aa: CASSAQGRGVYNEQFF
d_call: NA; clone_size: NA; v_call: TRBV15; j_call: TRBJ1-1; cdr3_nt: TGTGCCACCAGCAGAGGCGGGGCCATAAACACTGAAGCTTTCTTT; cdr3_aa: CATSRGGAINTEAFF
d_call: TRBD2; clone_size: NA; v_call: TRBV6-2/TRBV6-3; j_call: TRBJ2-7; cdr3_nt: TGTGCCAGCAGCTATAAATGGAGCGGGGGGACCTACGAGCAGTACTTC; cdr3_aa: CASSYKWSGGTYEQYF
d_call: NA; clone_size: NA; v_call: TRBV9; j_call: TRBJ2-2; cdr3_nt: TGTGCCAGCAGCGTAGCTACGGGTCGGGGCGGGGAGCTGTTTTTT; cdr3_aa: CASSVATGRGGELFF
d_call: NA; clone_size: NA; v_call: TRBV3-1/TRBV3-2; j_call: TRBJ2-1; cdr3_nt: TGTGCCAGCAGCGCTTACAGGGAAATCGGTGAGCAGTTCTTC; cdr3_aa: CASSAYREIGEQFF
d_call: NA; clone_size: NA; v_call: TRBV30; j_call: TRBJ1-2; cdr3_nt: TGTGCCTGGAGTAAGCTCCGCTATGGCTACACCTTC; cdr3_aa: CAWSKLRYGYTF
d_call: TRBD1; clone_size: NA; v_call: TRBV27; j_call: TRBJ2-5; cdr3_nt: TGTGCCAGCAGTTTACTAGGCAGGGGGTCTACGGGAGAGACCCAGTACTTC; cdr3_aa: CASSLLGRGSTGETQYF
d_call: NA; clone_size: NA; v_call: TRBV27; j_call: TRBJ1-5; cdr3_nt: TGTGCCAGCAGTTCCGGCGGCAGCAATCAGCCCCAGCATTTT; cdr3_aa: CASSSGGSNQPQHF
d_call: TRBD1; clone_size: NA; v_call: TRBV27; j_call: TRBJ1-1; cdr3_nt: TGTGCCAGCAGGTGGGCAGGGGGCTATACTGAAGCTTTCTTT; cdr3_aa: CASRWAGGYTEAFF
d_call: NA; clone_size: NA; v_call: TRBV11-2; j_call: TRBJ1-1; cdr3_nt: TGTGCCAGCAGCTTCCCTATGAAAAACAGGAACACTGAAGCTTTCTTT; cdr3_aa: CASSFPMKNRNTEAFF
d_call: NA; clone_size: few; v_call: TRBV7-9; j_call: TRBJ2-7; cdr3_nt: TGTGCCAGCAGCTTATACGGTAACGAGCAGTACTTC; cdr3_aa: CASSLYGNEQYF
d_call: NA; clone_size: NA; v_call: TRBV28; j_call: TRBJ2-2; cdr3_nt: TGTGCCAGCAGTTTACAGGGGAAAAACACCGGGGAGCTGTTTTTT; cdr3_aa: CASSLQGKNTGELFF
d_call: NA; clone_size: NA; v_call: TRBV25-1; j_call: TRBJ1-3; cdr3_nt: TGTGCCAGCAGTGAATGGAGGGCGGCTGGAAACACCATATATTTT; cdr3_aa: CASSEWRAAGNTIYF
d_call: NA; clone_size: NA; v_call: TRBV27; j_call: TRBJ1-6; cdr3_nt: TGTGCCAGCAGTTTATCGAGCGGACCGACCTCTTCACCCCTCCACTTT; cdr3_aa: CASSLSSGPTSSPLHF
d_call: NA; clone_size: NA; v_call: TRBV2; j_call: TRBJ2-1; cdr3_nt: TGTGCCAGCAGCGAGGAAGCCTACAATGAGCAGTTCTTC; cdr3_aa: CASSEEAYNEQFF
d_call: TRBD1; clone_size: few; v_call: TRBV5-4; j_call: TRBJ2-1; cdr3_nt: TGTGCCAGCAGCCGACAGGGACAGGGATATTTTTTCTACAATGAGCAGTTCTTC; cdr3_aa: CASSRQGQGYFFYNEQFF
d_call: NA; clone_size: NA; v_call: TRBV4-2; j_call: TRBJ2-3; cdr3_nt: TGTGCCAGCAGCCAAGAGGCAGGGTTCACAGATACGCAGTATTTT; cdr3_aa: CASSQEAGFTDTQYF
d_call: TRBD2; clone_size: once; v_call: TRBV6-1; j_call: TRBJ2-7; cdr3_nt: TGTGCCAGCAGTGTGGGTAGCGGGGCGTTGGGATCCTACGAGCAGTACTTC; cdr3_aa: CASSVGSGALGSYEQYF
d_call: NA; clone_size: once; v_call: TRBV24-1; j_call: TRBJ1-2; cdr3_nt: TGTGCCACCAGTGGCGCTGGGGGAGCCCGCGGGGATGGCTACACCTTC; cdr3_aa: CATSGAGGARGDGYTF
d_call: TRBD1; clone_size: NA; v_call: TRBV3-1/TRBV3-2; j_call: TRBJ1-1; cdr3_nt: TGTGCCAGCAGCCAGCTGACAGGGGCTTTGAACACTGAAGCTTTCTTT; cdr3_aa: CASSQLTGALNTEAFF
d_call: NA; clone_size: NA; v_call: TRBV30; j_call: TRBJ2-1; cdr3_nt: TGTGCCTGGAGTAGGCTTAGCGGTTCCTACAATGAGCAGTTCTTC; cdr3_aa: CAWSRLSGSYNEQFF
d_call: NA; clone_size: NA; v_call: TRBV6-5; j_call: TRBJ1-2; cdr3_nt: TGTGCCAGCAGTTACTCCAGGGTCAAAATCCTCTATGGCTACACCTTC; cdr3_aa: CASSYSRVKILYGYTF
d_call: TRBD2; clone_size: NA; v_call: TRBV10-3; j_call: TRBJ2-3; cdr3_nt: TGTGCCATCAGTGGAAAGGCGGGGGGCCGAACTAGCACAGATACGCAGTATTTT; cdr3_aa: CAISGKAGGRTSTDTQYF
d_call: NA; clone_size: NA; v_call: TRBV10-3; j_call: TRBJ2-1; cdr3_nt: TGTGCCATCTCGGACAGAAACAATGAGCAGTTCTTC; cdr3_aa: CAISDRNNEQFF
d_call: NA; clone_size: NA; v_call: TRBV30; j_call: TRBJ1-1; cdr3_nt: TGTGCCTGGAGTCCGGGGAACACTGAAGCTTTCTTT; cdr3_aa: CAWSPGNTEAFF
d_call: NA; clone_size: few; v_call: TRBV2; j_call: TRBJ2-2; cdr3_nt: TGTGCCAGCAAAACAGGGTTGAACACCGGGGAGCTGTTTTTT; cdr3_aa: CASKTGLNTGELFF
d_call: TRBD2; clone_size: NA; v_call: TRBV11-2; j_call: TRBJ2-1; cdr3_nt: TGTGCCAGCAGCCCCCTCCGACTAGCGGGGGGCCAGCACAATGAGCAGTTCTTC; cdr3_aa: CASSPLRLAGGQHNEQFF
d_call: TRBD1; clone_size: NA; v_call: TRBV27; j_call: TRBJ2-5; cdr3_nt: TGTGCCAGCACTTTTACCCTCTCGGCAGGGGGCCCTCAAGAGACCCAGTACTTC; cdr3_aa: CASTFTLSAGGPQETQYF